The clone carrying this T cell receptor beta chain was detected only once. This entry comes from a study of blood T cell repertoires in COVID-19. Study-wide context: COVID-19 samples, acute and convalescent, were from the United States, Italy and Spain. T cells, B-cell-depleted T cells, or PBMCs supplied cDNA or gDNA.

In the study's own analysis: Reference gene primer amplification yielded estimated nucleated cell counts. The assay was immunoSEQ multiplex PCR, and TCRdb's table has in-frame clones only and misses some. Clone size and V and J calls were adopted from that table, with D and trimming inferred from the DNA. Of about 98,000 clones in the sample, 80% to 95% were seen once. Per the germline V gene, CDR1 is MGHRA and CDR2 is YSYEKL. The V and J ends lost 0 bases and 5 bases respectively, with 11 bases between them. This CDR3 comprises 15 residues. This rearrangement joins TRBV4-1 to TRBJ2-1, with a possible D match to TRBD2 (6 bases). The sequencing sample was made of peripheral blood. The clonotype was recovered from a woman in her fifties or sixties with COVID-19, enrolled during active disease. The CDR3 loop is CASSQERGGNNEQFF. CDR3 nucleotides: TGCGCCAGCAGCCAAGAAAGGGGCGGGAACAATGAGCAGTTCTTC.